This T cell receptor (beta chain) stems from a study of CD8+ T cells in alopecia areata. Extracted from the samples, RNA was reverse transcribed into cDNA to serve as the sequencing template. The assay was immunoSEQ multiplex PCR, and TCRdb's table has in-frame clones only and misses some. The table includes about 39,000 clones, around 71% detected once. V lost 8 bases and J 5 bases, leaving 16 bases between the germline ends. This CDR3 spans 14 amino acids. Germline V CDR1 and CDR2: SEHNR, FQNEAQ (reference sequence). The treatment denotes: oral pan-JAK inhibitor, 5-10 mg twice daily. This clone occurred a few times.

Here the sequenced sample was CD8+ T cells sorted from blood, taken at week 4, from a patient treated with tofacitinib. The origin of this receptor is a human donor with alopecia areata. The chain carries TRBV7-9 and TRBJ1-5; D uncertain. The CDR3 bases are TGTGCCAGCCAAGAGTGGGCAGATGATCAGCCCCAGCATTTT. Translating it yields CASQEWADDQPQHF.